Given below is one TCR beta chain in context. Germline CDR1 LNHNV, CDR2 YYDKDF (reference sequence). The junction had 2 bases not matched to a gene; V was cut back by 0 bases and J by 4 bases. The CDR3 covers 15 residues. This sample is part of a study of blood T cell repertoires in COVID-19. Study context: Collection of acute and convalescent COVID-19 samples took place in the United States, Italy and Spain. From T cells, B-cell-depleted T cells, or PBMCs came the material, which was cDNA or gDNA.

Original analysis: Amplified reference gene primers provided the basis for estimating nucleated cell counts. TCRdb's table, derived via immunoSEQ multiplex PCR, lists solely in-frame clones and lacks some. The D gene and trimming were derived from the DNA, and the V and J assignments and clone size from that table. The table lists about 14,000 clones, roughly 80% of them singletons. The sequence was obtained from a human donor in a cohort sampled during active COVID-19. V usage is TRBV15 and J usage is TRBJ1-4; 7 bases line up with TRBD1. The specimen sequenced was peripheral blood. The CDR3 nucleotides are TGTGCCACCAGCAGAGATGACAGGGATAATGAAAAACTGTTTTTT. It codes for CATSRDDRDNEKLFF.